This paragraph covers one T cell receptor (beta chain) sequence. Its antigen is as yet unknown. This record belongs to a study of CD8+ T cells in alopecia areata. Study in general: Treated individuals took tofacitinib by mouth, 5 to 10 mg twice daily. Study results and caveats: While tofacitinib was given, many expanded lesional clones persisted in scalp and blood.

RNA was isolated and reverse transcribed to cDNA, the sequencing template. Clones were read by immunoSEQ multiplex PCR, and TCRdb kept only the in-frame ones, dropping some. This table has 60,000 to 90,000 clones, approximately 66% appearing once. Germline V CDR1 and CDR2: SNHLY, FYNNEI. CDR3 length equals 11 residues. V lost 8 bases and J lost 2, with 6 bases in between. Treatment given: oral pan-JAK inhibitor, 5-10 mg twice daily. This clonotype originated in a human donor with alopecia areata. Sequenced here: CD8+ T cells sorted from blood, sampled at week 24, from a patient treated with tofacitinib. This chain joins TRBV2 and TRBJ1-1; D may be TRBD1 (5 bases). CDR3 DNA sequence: TGTGCCAGCCAGGGCAACACTGAAGCTTTCTTT. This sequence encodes CASQGNTEAFF.